Listed here are 25 T cell receptor beta chains from one sample, sequenced in a study of T cell repertoires in MIS-A myocarditis. The assay was immunoSEQ multiplex PCR, and TCRdb's table has in-frame clones only and misses some. The data hold roughly 14,000 clones, with 74% observed a single time. Material for sequencing was left ventricle heart tissue obtained at autopsy. These receptor sequences come from a man younger than 30 with fulminant myocarditis from multisystem inflammatory syndrome in adults (MIS-A) after COVID-19.

This chain uses TRBV2 with TRBJ1-2; D gene ambiguous. V was trimmed by 8 bases and J by 2 bases, leaving 15 bases between them. The CDR3 contains 14 residues. The germline CDR1 and CDR2 sequences are SNHLY and FYNNEI. CDR3 coding DNA: TGTGCCAGCTCCCCCTTTCCATACAACTATGGCTACACCTTC. Amino acids: CASSPFPYNYGYTF.

This clone was found once. This sequence joins TRBV28 and TRBJ1-5; D ambiguous. In germline, CDR1 is MDHEN, CDR2 SYDVKM. The V end was cut by 5 bases, the J end by 3 bases, with 17 bases between. The CDR3 contains 16 residues. CDR3 in DNA: TGTGCCAGCAGTCTACAAGGCGCCGGACTCAATCAGCCCCAGCATTTT. Its translation: CASSLQGAGLNQPQHF.

This rearrangement joins TRBV7-3 to TRBJ1-1; D is uncertain. V gave up 1 base and J gave up 1 base, with 10 bases separating them. The CDR3 loop spans 15 amino acids. Germline assignment: CDR1 SGHTA and CDR2 FQGTGA. The CDR3 here is CASSLMVGTNTEAFF. The CDR3 coding sequence is TGTGCCAGCAGCTTAATGGTAGGAACGAACACTGAAGCTTTCTTT. Supplemented by reference TRBV7-3 and TRBJ1-1, the full variable domain reads GAGVSQTPSNKVTEKGKYVELRCDPISGHTALYWYRQSLGQGPEFLIYFQGTGAADDSGLPNDRFFAVRPEGSVSTLKIQRTERGDSAVYLCASSLMVGTNTEAFFGQGTRLTVV.

The chain employs TRBV28 and TRBJ2-3, with TRBD2 matching over 11 bases. CDR1 MDHEN and CDR2 SYDVKM come from the germline V gene. With 3 bases clipped from V and 4 bases from J, the junction kept 12 bases outside the gene matches. The CDR3 length is 18 residues. CDR3 sequence reads: CASSFGSTSGGKADTQYF. In DNA, the CDR3 is TGTGCCAGCAGTTTCGGGTCCACTAGCGGGGGAAAGGCAGATACGCAGTATTTT.

The chain combines TRBV6-1 with TRBJ2-3; 11 bases align to TRBD1. V shed 2 bases, J shed 5 bases, and the junction held 9 bases outside the gene matches. Germline V CDR1 and CDR2: MNHNS, SASEGT. This CDR3 contains 17 residues. In DNA, the CDR3 is TGTGCCAGCAGTGAAAGGGGGACAGGGGGTGTTAAAGATACGCAGTATTTT. Protein: CASSERGTGGVKDTQYF.

The V call is TRBV7-9, the J call TRBJ2-7; 9 bases agree with TRBD1. Germline-derived CDR1 and CDR2 are SEHNR and FQNEAQ (reference sequence). The CDR3 has 15 residues. V shed 4 bases, J shed 5 bases, and the junction held 9 bases outside the gene matches. The chain's CDR3 is CASSSRTGTGNEQYF. The CDR3 bases are TGTGCCAGCAGCTCACGGACCGGGACAGGGAACGAGCAGTACTTC. The whole variable domain, filled in from reference TRBV7-9 and TRBJ2-7, reads DTGVSQNPRHKITKRGQNVTFRCDPISEHNRLYWYRQTLGQGPEFLTYFQNEAQLEKSRLLSDRFSAERPKGSFSTLEIQRTEQGDSAMYLCASSSRTGTGNEQYFGPGTRLTVT.

This clone was recorded a few times. The chain has TRBV11-3 and TRBJ2-2; 8 bases fit TRBD1. V shed 5 bases and J 3 bases; nucleotides not matched to a gene: 11. The V gene's germline CDR1 is SGHNT and CDR2 YENEEA. The CDR3 contains 17 residues. CDR3 DNA sequence: TGTGCCAGCAGCCCGGGCCCCGGACAGGGAGACACCGGGGAGCTGTTTTTT. Translated: CASSPGPGQGDTGELFF.

The CDR3 DNA sequence: TGTGCCAGCAGTTACTCGCCCAGGGGGTTGGACTATGGCTACACCTTC. Translating it yields CASSYSPRGLDYGYTF. This chain joins TRBV6-5 and TRBJ1-2; TRBD1 agrees at 7 bases. V was clipped by 0 bases and J by 3 bases; unmatched bases: 7. The CDR3 covers 16 residues. CDR1 MNHEY and CDR2 SVGAGI come from the germline V gene.

V and J are TRBV19 and TRBJ1-1; 7 nucleotides agree with TRBD1. The V and J ends lost 5 bases and 6 bases, in that order; junction bases with no gene match: 3. The CDR3 is 12 amino acids. The germline V gene has CDR1 LNHDA and CDR2 SQIVND (reference sequence). The CDR3 DNA follows: TGTGCCAGTAGTGAAACAGGGGCTGAAGCTTTCTTT. This gives the protein CASSETGAEAFF.

The chain carries TRBV29-1 and TRBJ2-5, with TRBD2 matching over 8 bases. The germline V gene encodes CDR1 SQVTM and CDR2 ANQGSEA. V gave up 4 bases and J gave up 1 base; unmatched junction bases: 8. This CDR3 has 15 amino acids. CDR3 nucleotides: TGCAGCGTTGCGACCCCGGGACTAGGCCAAGAGACCCAGTACTTC. This codes for CSVATPGLGQETQYF.

The rearrangement links TRBV27 to TRBJ2-5, with 12 nucleotides matching TRBD1. The CDR3 extends over 17 amino acids. The germline V gene encodes CDR1 MNHEY and CDR2 SMNVEV (reference sequence). The V gene end was trimmed by 3 bases and the J gene end by 4 bases; junction bases not matched to a gene: 9. The CDR3 here is CASSFRDRGLGIETQYF. CDR3 DNA sequence: TGTGCCAGCAGTTTCCGGGACAGGGGGCTAGGGATAGAGACCCAGTACTTC.

This clone was observed a single time. The V call is TRBV7-3, the J call TRBJ1-1, with 7 bases lining up with TRBD1. The CDR3 is made up of 15 amino acids. J gave up 0 bases and V 4 bases, and 5 bases lay outside the gene matches. Germline assignment: CDR1 SGHTA and CDR2 FQGTGA. CDR3 loop: CASSSLTGMNTEAFF. The CDR3 region has the DNA TGTGCCAGCAGCTCGTTGACAGGGATGAACACTGAAGCTTTCTTT.

The V gene is TRBV10-2, the J gene TRBJ1-5; D gene unclear. The CDR3 length is 13 residues. V lost 10 bases and J 2 bases, leaving 12 bases between the germline ends. Germline CDR1 and CDR2: WSHSY and SAAADI. The DNA of the CDR3 is TGCGCCACCCAGAGGAGGGGCAATCAGCCCCAGCATTTT. Translating it yields CATQRRGNQPQHF.

The V gene is TRBV19, the J gene TRBJ2-4; the match to TRBD1 covers 7 bases. Trimming removed 4 bases from V and 6 bases from J; junction bases left unmatched: 24. Germline V CDR1 and CDR2: LNHDA, SQIVND (reference sequence). This CDR3 has 20 amino acids. The CDR3 protein is CASSTLTTTGKTGGGNIQYF. The CDR3 bases are TGTGCCAGTAGTACCCTTACTACGACAGGGAAGACTGGCGGTGGAAACATTCAGTACTTC.

CDR3 coding DNA: TGTGCCAGCAGCGATCCCGGGACAGGGGGTTGGGAGCAGTACTTC. This gives the protein CASSDPGTGGWEQYF. The chain is built from TRBV6-6 and TRBJ2-7; 11 bases align to TRBD1. Germline trimming cut 6 bases from V and 7 bases from J; bases unmatched to any gene: 11. The CDR3 is 15 residues long. Germline CDR1 reads MNHNY; CDR2 reads SVGAGI (reference sequence).

This chain joins TRBV6-6 and TRBJ2-3, with 16 bases fitting TRBD2. The CDR3 has 22 residues. Germline lookup yields CDR1 MNHNY and CDR2 SVGAGI (reference sequence). Trimming took 5 bases from V and 0 from J; bases not matched to a gene: 17. The CDR3 DNA follows: TGTGCCAGCAGTCGAGGGACTAGCGGGGGGGCCCTTCCACGATCTAGCACAGATACGCAGTATTTT. It specifies CASSRGTSGGALPRSSTDTQYF.

The chain uses TRBV7-3 and TRBJ2-1; 10 bases fit TRBD2. CDR1 and CDR2 from the germline V gene are SGHTA and FQGTGA. This CDR3 comprises 18 residues. After removal of 1 base from V and 1 base from J, the junction contained 7 bases not matched to a gene. The DNA for the CDR3 is TGTGCCAGCAGCTTAAACCCTAGCGGGAGAGAATCCTACAATGAGCAGTTCTTC. Protein: CASSLNPSGRESYNEQFF.

The CDR3 DNA is TGTGCCAGTAGTATTTTCAACGGATATGGCTACACCTTC. Amino acid sequence: CASSIFNGYGYTF. The chain links TRBV19 to TRBJ1-2; D uncertain. Trimming pared 3 bases from V and 5 bases from J, leaving 10 bases between. From germline, CDR1 is LNHDA and CDR2 SQIVND (reference sequence). The CDR3 has 13 amino acids.

The chain couples TRBV5-6 to TRBJ2-7; D assignment may be TRBD1 or TRBD2 (5 bases each). Germline-derived CDR1 and CDR2 are SGHDT and YYEEEE. CDR3 length: 18 amino acids. Trimming took off 0 bases at V and 3 bases at J, with 22 bases between the two ends. The CDR3 bases are TGTGCCAGCAGCTTGGCTCCCAGACGGGGCGTGAATAACTACGAGCAGTACTTC. This gives the protein CASSLAPRRGVNNYEQYF.

V and J are TRBV9 and TRBJ2-1; D ambiguous. V shed 4 bases and J shed 7 bases, with 15 bases lying between them. CDR1 is SGDLS and CDR2 is YYNGEE in the germline V gene. This CDR3 has 14 amino acids. The CDR3 DNA reads as TGTGCCAGCAGCCCCAACTCCCATGGTAATGAGCAGTTCTTC. Translated: CASSPNSHGNEQFF.

This sequence joins TRBV7-8 and TRBJ2-5; 7 nucleotides align to TRBD2. The germline V gene has CDR1 SGHVS and CDR2 FQNEAQ. After removal of 5 bases from V and 4 bases from J, the junction contained 10 bases not matched to a gene. CDR3 length: 15 amino acids. The CDR3 loop is CASSAQRGGRETQYF. CDR3 coding DNA: TGTGCCAGCAGCGCTCAGCGGGGAGGGAGAGAGACCCAGTACTTC.

In its sample, this clone was seen a few times. CDR3 sequence reads: CASSLLGGSLYEQYF. CDR3 DNA: TGTGCCAGCAGTTTATTAGGGGGTTCCCTCTACGAGCAGTACTTC. This chain links TRBV28 with TRBJ2-7; the D gene is possibly TRBD1 (6 bases). The CDR3 covers 15 residues. Germline V gene lookup returns CDR1 MDHEN and CDR2 SYDVKM. V was cut by 1 base and J by 3 bases, with 13 bases left in between.

This chain links TRBV7-2 with TRBJ2-1, with 10 bases lining up with TRBD1. Germline CDR1 is SGHTA and CDR2 is FQGNSA. The junction had 14 bases not matched to a gene; V was cut back by 6 bases and J by 9 bases. The CDR3 sequence is 16 residues long. In DNA, the CDR3 is TGTGCCAGCAGATACTCCGGGACAGGGGCCGATGGTGAGCAGTTCTTC. This sequence encodes CASRYSGTGADGEQFF.

The chain has TRBV14 and TRBJ2-3, with 9 bases lining up with TRBD2. This CDR3 contains 14 residues. J lost 8 bases, V lost 3 bases, and 6 bases had no gene match. Per germline, CDR1 SGHDN and CDR2 FVKESK. The DNA for the CDR3 is TGTGCCAGCAGCCAGGAGCTAGCGGGAAGTACGCAGTATTTT. It translates to CASSQELAGSTQYF.

V gene TRBV29-1 combines with J gene TRBJ1-1; D gene unclear. The CDR3 length is 12 residues. Trimming stripped 6 bases from V and 1 base from J, with 9 bases between. Germline CDR1 reads SQVTM; CDR2 reads ANQGSEA. CDR3 residues: CSVGLTNTEAFF. The CDR3 DNA reads TGCAGCGTCGGACTCACGAACACTGAAGCTTTCTTT.